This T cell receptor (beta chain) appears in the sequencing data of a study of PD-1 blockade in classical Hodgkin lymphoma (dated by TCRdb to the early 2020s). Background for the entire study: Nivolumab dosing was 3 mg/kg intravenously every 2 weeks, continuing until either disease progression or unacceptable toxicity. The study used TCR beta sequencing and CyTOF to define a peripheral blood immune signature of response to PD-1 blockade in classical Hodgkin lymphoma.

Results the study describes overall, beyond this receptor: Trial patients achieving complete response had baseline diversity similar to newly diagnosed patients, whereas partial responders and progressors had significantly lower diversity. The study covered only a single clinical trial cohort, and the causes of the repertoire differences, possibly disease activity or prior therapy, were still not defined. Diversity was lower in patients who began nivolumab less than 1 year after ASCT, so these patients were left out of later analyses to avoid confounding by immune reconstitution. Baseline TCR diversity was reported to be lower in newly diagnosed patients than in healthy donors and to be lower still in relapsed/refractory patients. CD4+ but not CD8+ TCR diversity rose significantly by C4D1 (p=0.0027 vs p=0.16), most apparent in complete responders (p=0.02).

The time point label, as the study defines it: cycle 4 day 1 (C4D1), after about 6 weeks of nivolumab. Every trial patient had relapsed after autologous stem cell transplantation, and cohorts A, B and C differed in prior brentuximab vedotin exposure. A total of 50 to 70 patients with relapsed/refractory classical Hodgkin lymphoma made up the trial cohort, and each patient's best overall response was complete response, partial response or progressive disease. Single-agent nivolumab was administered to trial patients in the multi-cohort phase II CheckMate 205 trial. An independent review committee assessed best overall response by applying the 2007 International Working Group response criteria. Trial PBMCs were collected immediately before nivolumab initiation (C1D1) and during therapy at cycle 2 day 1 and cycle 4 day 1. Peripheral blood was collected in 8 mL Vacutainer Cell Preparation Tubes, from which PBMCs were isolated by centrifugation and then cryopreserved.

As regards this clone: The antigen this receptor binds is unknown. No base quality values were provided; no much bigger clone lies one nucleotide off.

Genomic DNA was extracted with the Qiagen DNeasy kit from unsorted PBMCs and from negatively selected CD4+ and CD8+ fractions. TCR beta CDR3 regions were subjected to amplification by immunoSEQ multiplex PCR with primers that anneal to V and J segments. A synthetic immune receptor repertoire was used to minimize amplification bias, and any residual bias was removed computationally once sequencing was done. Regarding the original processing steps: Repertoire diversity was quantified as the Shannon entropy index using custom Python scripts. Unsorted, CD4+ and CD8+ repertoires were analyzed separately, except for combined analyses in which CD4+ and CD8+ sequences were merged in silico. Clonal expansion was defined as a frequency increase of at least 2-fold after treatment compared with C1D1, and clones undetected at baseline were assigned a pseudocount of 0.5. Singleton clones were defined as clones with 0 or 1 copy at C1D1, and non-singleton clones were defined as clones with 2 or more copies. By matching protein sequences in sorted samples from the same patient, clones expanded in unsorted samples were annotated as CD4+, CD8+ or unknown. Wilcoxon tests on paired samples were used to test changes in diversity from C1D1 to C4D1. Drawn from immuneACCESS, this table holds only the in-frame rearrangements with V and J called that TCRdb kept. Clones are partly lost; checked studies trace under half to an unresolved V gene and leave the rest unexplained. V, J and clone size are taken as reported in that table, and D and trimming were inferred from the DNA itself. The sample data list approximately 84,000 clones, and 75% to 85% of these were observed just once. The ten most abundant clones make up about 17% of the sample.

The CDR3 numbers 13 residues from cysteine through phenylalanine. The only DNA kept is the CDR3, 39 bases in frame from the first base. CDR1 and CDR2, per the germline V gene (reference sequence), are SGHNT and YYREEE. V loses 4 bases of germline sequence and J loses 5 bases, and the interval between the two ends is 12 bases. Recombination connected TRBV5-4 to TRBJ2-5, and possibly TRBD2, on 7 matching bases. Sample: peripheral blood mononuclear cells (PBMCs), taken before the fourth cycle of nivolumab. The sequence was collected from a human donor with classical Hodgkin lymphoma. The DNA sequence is TGTGCCAGCAGCCTAAGGGGGGGTGAGACCCAGTACTTC. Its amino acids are CASSLRGGETQYF. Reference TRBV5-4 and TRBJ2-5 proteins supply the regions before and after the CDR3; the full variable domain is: ETGVTQSPTHLIKTRGQQVTLRCSSQSGHNTVSWYQQALGQGPQFIFQYYREEENGRGNFPPRFSGLQFPNYSSELNVNALELDDSALYLCASSLRGGETQYFGPGTRLLVL.